This paragraph covers one T cell receptor (beta chain) sequence. It lacks a known antigen. HCMV-specific IgG was detected in serum with a commercial ELISA kit to determine HCMV serostatus. Peripheral blood mononuclear cells were isolated from blood by Ficoll density gradient centrifugation. TCRdb records Illumina HiSeq 2000 as the sequencer. TCR beta cDNA libraries were prepared using 5'RACE template switching, which introduced a universal primer site and unique molecular identifiers. Priming for cDNA synthesis came from the TCR beta constant segment, and two successive PCR amplification steps followed. From the authors' description of their analysis: MIGEC was used to demultiplex reads and group reads by UMI, and MiTCR was used to assemble and quantify clonotypes. To exclude erroneous sequences, only TCR cDNA sequences supported by at least two reads were retained. The tcR package was used for downstream repertoire analysis, with clonotypes matched between fractions based on CDR3 nucleotide sequence plus V segment. VDJmatch was used to annotate antigen specificity against VDJdb, with one amino acid substitution in CDR3 allowed. TCRdb reprocessed the reads, reporting each CDR3 protein sequence once and no DNA. The V and J calls here are based on TCRdb, not the publication. This sample's clone table shows about 460,000 distinct CDR3 sequences. In total, the top ten clones hold around 1.4% of the sample.

These data come from a study of T cells expressing NK-cell markers (dated by TCRdb to about 2020). About the investigation overall: TCR beta-chain repertoires were profiled in sorted CD3+CD56+NKG2C+, CD3+CD56+NKG2C- and CD3+CD56-NKG2C+ T-cell subsets from eight donors. The study sequenced eight donors, all healthy volunteers chosen at random: three men and five women. Illumina HiSeq 2000/2500, MiSeq or NextSeq was used to sequence libraries as 2 x 150 bp reads. Seven of the eight sequenced donors were HCMV-seropositive and one was HCMV-seronegative. Study-wide findings and limitations: Those dominant clonotypes were again the most abundant among CD3+CD56-NKG2C+ cells in a few donors, at about 25-60.1%. Whether the expanded NKG2C-expressing T cell clones were specific for HCMV antigens was left unclear. In six donors, the dominant CD3+CD56+NKG2C+ clonotypes ranked among the top 10 CD8+ clonotypes, making up about 1.0-7.0% of CD8+ T cells.

The CDR3 holds 15 amino acids from the cysteine to the phenylalanine. No DNA is listed. The sequence links TRBV12-3 or TRBV12-4 to TRBJ2-2. This clonotype was sampled from a woman aged 45-59 years in good health. Donor details come from another sample of the same person, matched by shared clones. The sample taken for sequencing was blood T cells: a sorted CD56 or NKG2C T cell subset, CD4+ or CD8+ T cells, or bulk PBMC T cells (not recorded which). The CDR3 corresponds to CASITDQMLTGELFF.